The present TCR beta chain was sequenced within a study of CD8 T cells in ankylosing spondylitis. Via MiXCR, TCRdb re-called the 5' RACE reads, giving one row per CDR3 protein. The table includes around 540,000 distinct CDR3 sequences, 10% to 15% detected once. This clonotype has more than one count but fewer than ten. Antigen specificity is unknown. Study results and limitations: Before this, some motif variants had been reported in reactive arthritis synovial fluid and blood. Characteristic, it appeared, of ankylosing spondylitis blood was a TCR beta motif of eight highly homologous variants.

The length of the CDR3 is 17 residues. With 0 bases removed from V and 3 bases from J, the gap between germline ends came to 14 bases. Germline V gene data show CDR1 as SGHVS and CDR2 as FQNEAQ. The receptor was isolated from a male donor with ankylosing spondylitis. Sequenced: blood, either unsorted or a sorted T cell fraction (not recorded which). This chain joins TRBV7-8 and TRBJ1-4; D is unresolved. CDR3 coding DNA: TGTGCCAGCAGCTTAGCCAGTGTAAGGGCGGCTAATGAAAAACTGTTTTTT. Translating gives CASSLASVRAANEKLFF.